The TCR beta chain described here comes from a study of cytomegalovirus exposure and HLA in healthy donors. This CDR3 comprises 15 residues. V was clipped by 7 bases and J by 3 bases; unmatched bases: 12. In germline, CDR1 is MNHEY, CDR2 SVGAGI. Vbeta (60) and Jbeta (13) primers were used in the PCR. Sequencing was performed with immunoSEQ multiplex PCR; in TCRdb, only in-frame clones are kept and a portion is missing. The data hold approximately 190,000 clones, with about four fifths observed a single time. J is TRBJ2-7 and V is TRBV6-5; 7 bases agree with TRBD1. The TCR originated in a boy younger than 10 in good health and CMV-seronegative. Sequencing was done on a sample of PBMCs. In nucleotides, the CDR3 is TGTGCCAGCAAGAAGGGGGCTCTCCGGGACTACGAGCAGTACTTC. Translation gives CASKKGALRDYEQYF.